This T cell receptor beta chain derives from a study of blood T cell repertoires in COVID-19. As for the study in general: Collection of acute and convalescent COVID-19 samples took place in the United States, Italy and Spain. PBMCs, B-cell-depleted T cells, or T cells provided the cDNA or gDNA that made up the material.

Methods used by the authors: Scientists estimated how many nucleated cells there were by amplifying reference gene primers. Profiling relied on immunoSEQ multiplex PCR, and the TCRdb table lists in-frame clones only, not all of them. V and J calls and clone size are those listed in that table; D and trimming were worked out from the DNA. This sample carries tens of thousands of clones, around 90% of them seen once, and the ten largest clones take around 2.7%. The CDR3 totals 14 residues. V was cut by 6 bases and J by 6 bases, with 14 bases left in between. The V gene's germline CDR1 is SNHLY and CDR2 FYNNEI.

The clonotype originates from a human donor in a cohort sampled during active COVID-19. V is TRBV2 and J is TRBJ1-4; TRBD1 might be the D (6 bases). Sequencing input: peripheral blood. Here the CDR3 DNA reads TGTGCCAGCAGCCACAGGGAAGGGGATGAAAAACTGTTTTTT. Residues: CASSHREGDEKLFF.